The rows below give T cell receptor beta chains drawn from one sample of a study of blood T cell repertoires in COVID-19. TCRdb's table, derived via immunoSEQ multiplex PCR, lists solely in-frame clones and lacks some. The sample holds approximately 91,000 clones, about 75% seen once. Specimen: peripheral blood. These receptors came from a woman older than 75 with acute or convalescent COVID-19. CDR3s include the opening cysteine and the closing phenylalanine or tryptophan. The order of the fields is J gene, clone size, D gene, V gene, CDR3 DNA, CDR3 protein. D genes are given only for firm matches. The listing skips clone size in some rows; elsewhere it reads once, few, many or a size class.

>TRBJ1-6|.|TRBD1|TRBV9
TGTGCCAGCAGCGACCCTAACGGGACAGACTATAATTCACCCCTCCACTTT
CASSDPNGTDYNSPLHF
>TRBJ1-2|.|TRBD1|TRBV19
TGTGCCAGTGGCCCCCCTCCGACAGGGAGCTATGGCTACACCTTC
CASGPPPTGSYGYTF
>TRBJ2-3|.|.|TRBV6-6
TGTGCCAGCAGTGCCCCGGGGGCAGATACGCAGTATTTT
CASSAPGADTQYF
>TRBJ2-1|few|.|TRBV27
TGTGCCAGCACACCGAACCGCCTTAGTAATGAGCAGTTCTTC
CASTPNRLSNEQFF
>TRBJ1-4|.|.|TRBV19
TGTGCCAGTAACCCAGGGGACAATGAAAAACTGTTTTTT
CASNPGDNEKLFF
>TRBJ1-2|.|TRBD1|TRBV6-5
TGTGCCAGCAGTACAACAGGGGGCAATGGCTACACCTTC
CASSTTGGNGYTF
>TRBJ2-2|once|.|TRBV3-1/TRBV3-2
TGTGCCAGCAGCCAAGGCGGGACGCGAGGCGGGGAGCTGTTTTTT
CASSQGGTRGGELFF
>TRBJ2-4|.|.|TRBV5-1
TGCGCCAGCAGCTTGACAGGGACTACCTTAGCCAAAAACATTCAGTACTTC
CASSLTGTTLAKNIQYF
>TRBJ2-7|.|TRBD2|TRBV19
TGTGCCAGTAGTGTTCGACCGGGACTAGGGGCCTACGAGCAGTACTTC
CASSVRPGLGAYEQYF
>TRBJ1-3|.|.|TRBV5-8
TGTGCCAGCAGCCCAACAGGGATCTCTGGAAACACCATATATTTT
CASSPTGISGNTIYF
>TRBJ2-7|.|.|TRBV5-1
TGCGCCAGCAGCTTGGGGCGACAGCCCCCATTCTACGAGCAGTACTTC
CASSLGRQPPFYEQYF
>TRBJ2-1|.|TRBD2|TRBV5-1
TGCGCCAGCGGGACTAGCGGGGCCGACAATGAGCAGTTCTTC
CASGTSGADNEQFF
>TRBJ2-3|.|.|TRBV3-1/TRBV3-2
TGTGCCAGCAGCCAAGCCGCGACAGCCACAGATACGCAGTATTTT
CASSQAATATDTQYF
>TRBJ1-4|.|.|TRBV9
TGTGCCAGCAGCGTAGCCGGGGTCAGTGAAAAACTGTTTTTT
CASSVAGVSEKLFF
>TRBJ1-5|.|TRBD1|TRBV7-8
TGTGCCAGCAGCTTAAGACAGGGGCTTAGCAATCAGCCCCAGCATTTT
CASSLRQGLSNQPQHF
>TRBJ1-6|few|.|TRBV27
TGTGCCAGCAGTTACAGCCTGGACAGCCCACGCTATAATTCACCCCTCCACTTT
CASSYSLDSPRYNSPLHF
>TRBJ2-1|.|TRBD2|TRBV7-8
TGTGCCAGCAGCTTAGGGCTAGCGGGTTATAGTGAGCAGTTCTTC
CASSLGLAGYSEQFF
>TRBJ1-2|.|TRBD1|TRBV28
TGTGCCGTCCTTCAGGGGGCCTATGGCTACACCTTC
CAVLQGAYGYTF
>TRBJ1-2|.|.|TRBV28
TGTGCCAGCAGTTTTGGGGGGGGCTATGGCTACACCTTC
CASSFGGGYGYTF
>TRBJ1-1|.|TRBD1|TRBV6-5
TGTGCCAGCAGTAGACAGGGTGTGAACACTGAAGCTTTCTTT
CASSRQGVNTEAFF
>TRBJ1-2|.|.|TRBV6-5
TGTGCCAGCAGTTACTCTTTCGGTAACTATGGCTACACCTTC
CASSYSFGNYGYTF
>TRBJ1-2|.|.|TRBV7-2
TGTGCCAGCAGCTTGACTCCCCCTACCGGCTATGGCTACACCTTC
CASSLTPPTGYGYTF
>TRBJ1-1|.|TRBD1|TRBV7-2
TGTGCCAGCAGCTTGACAGGGGGGAACACTGAAGCTTTCTTT
CASSLTGGNTEAFF
>TRBJ2-6|.|.|TRBV19
TGTGCCAGTAGTATCGGGCGGAGGACTGGGGCCAACGTCCTGACTTTC
CASSIGRRTGANVLTF
>TRBJ2-1|once|.|TRBV7-3
TGTGCCAGCAGCTTAGTTTCAGGTTACAATGAGCAGTTCTTC
CASSLVSGYNEQFF
>TRBJ2-3|.|.|TRBV29-1
TGCAGCGTTAGAAGCGGGCTCACAGATACGCAGTATTTT
CSVRSGLTDTQYF
>TRBJ1-2|.|.|TRBV20-1
TGCAGTGCTGCACAGGGCCGGGGCTACACCTTC
CSAAQGRGYTF
>TRBJ1-4|.|.|TRBV7-9
TGTGCCAGCAGCCCAGGACAAGGGGGATCGAATAATGAAAAACTGTTTTTT
CASSPGQGGSNNEKLFF
>TRBJ2-3|.|TRBD1|TRBV18
TGTGCCAGCTCACCGGACAGGAGCACAGATACGCAGTATTTT
CASSPDRSTDTQYF
>TRBJ1-5|once|.|TRBV28
TGTGCCAGCAGTTTTTCGGGCAGGGATAGCAATCAGCCCCAGCATTTT
CASSFSGRDSNQPQHF
>TRBJ1-2|few|.|TRBV7-2
TGTGCCAGCAGCCGCGGACAGCAGTACGGATATGGCTACACCTTC
CASSRGQQYGYGYTF
>TRBJ2-7|.|TRBD2|TRBV6-2/TRBV6-3
TGTGCCAGCAGCCCAAGCGGGATCCCCTACGAGCAGTACTTC
CASSPSGIPYEQYF
>TRBJ1-2|.|.|TRBV28
TGTGCCAGCAGTCTCGGGTACCTCTATGGCTACACCTTC
CASSLGYLYGYTF
>TRBJ2-1|.|TRBD2|TRBV6-4
TGTGCCACGACTAGCGGGACCGTATACAATGAGCAGTTCTTC
CATTSGTVYNEQFF
>TRBJ2-7|.|.|TRBV5-6
TGTGCCAGCAGCCTGGGGTGGGGCAGTTCTCCGTCCCACTACGAGCAGTACTTC
CASSLGWGSSPSHYEQYF
>TRBJ2-7|.|TRBD1|TRBV14
TGTGCCAGCAGCCCCCAGGGGGCTGGGGGCGAGCAGTACTTC
CASSPQGAGGEQYF
>TRBJ1-2|many|.|TRBV12-3/TRBV12-4
TGTGCCAGCAGTTTATCGGAGGATTATGGCTACACCTTC
CASSLSEDYGYTF
>TRBJ2-2|.|TRBD1|TRBV6-6
TGTGCCAGCACTATACAGGGGCGCGGGGAGCTGTTTTTT
CASTIQGRGELFF
>TRBJ2-7|.|TRBD2|TRBV11-2
TGTGCCAGCAGCCCGTGGGGAGCGGGAGGGTTCGGCGAGCAGTACTTC
CASSPWGAGGFGEQYF